The 21 T cell receptor beta chains given below trace back to one sample, sequenced in a study of CD8+ T cells in alopecia areata. In each case, RNA was isolated and then reverse transcribed into cDNA as the sequencing template. Some clones are missing from TCRdb's copy, which holds only in-frame ones; the method was immunoSEQ multiplex PCR. The sample records roughly 250,000 clones, roughly two thirds being singletons. This sample comprised CD4+ T cells sorted from blood, obtained at week 0. These receptors were taken from a human donor with alopecia areata.

The chain recombines TRBV25-1 with TRBJ2-7; 10 nucleotides align to TRBD1. Germline V CDR1 and CDR2: MGHDK, SYGVNS. The V gene end was trimmed by 3 bases and the J gene end by 3 bases; junction bases not matched to a gene: 2. The CDR3 length is 14 residues. CDR3 amino acids: CASSDRDRGYEQYF. The CDR3 DNA reads as TGTGCCAGCAGTGACAGGGACAGGGGCTACGAGCAGTACTTC.

The genes are TRBV25-1 and TRBJ2-7, with a weak D call TRBD1 (5 bases). Germline V lookup: CDR1 MGHDK, CDR2 SYGVNS. CDR3 length equals 13 residues. The V end lost 3 bases, the J end lost 4 bases, and 10 bases lay between the germline ends. DNA for the CDR3: TGTGCCAGCAGTGACAGGGAAGGGTACGAGCAGTACTTC. It translates to CASSDREGYEQYF.

This clone was detected a few times. The rearrangement uses TRBV5-6 and TRBJ2-7; no clear D. The CDR3 consists of 16 residues. The germline V and J ends were trimmed by 0 bases and 2 bases, with 15 bases remaining between them. The germline V gene has CDR1 SGHDT and CDR2 YYEEEE. CDR3 residues: CASSLGRDGKTYEQYF. The CDR3 nucleotides read TGTGCCAGCAGCTTGGGTCGTGACGGTAAGACCTACGAGCAGTACTTC.

The rearrangement links TRBV29-1 to TRBJ2-4; either TRBD1 or TRBD2 may supply D (5 bases each). Trimming stripped 8 bases from V and 8 bases from J, with 19 bases between. Germline V gene lookup returns CDR1 SQVTM and CDR2 ANQGSEA. CDR3 size: 13 residues. DNA of the CDR3: TGCAGCACCCACCGGGGCTATCGAGACATTCAGTACTTC. Its translation is CSTHRGYRDIQYF.

V usage is TRBV10-3 and J usage is TRBJ1-5; a weak D match, TRBD1 (6 bases). Germline values: CDR1 ENHRY, CDR2 SYGVKD. V lost 2 bases and J 3 bases, leaving 11 bases between the germline ends. CDR3 length: 15 residues. The CDR3 DNA is TGTGCCATCAGTGAGGGAGCAGGGGCCAATCAGCCCCAGCATTTT. It codes for CAISEGAGANQPQHF.

The rearrangement joins TRBV5-1 to TRBJ2-7; D uncertain. Deletions cut 2 bases from V and 3 bases from J, with 9 bases between. Germline lookup yields CDR1 SGHRS and CDR2 YFSETQ. The CDR3 spans 13 residues. This CDR3 reads CASSLSRFYEQYF. The CDR3 nucleotides read TGCGCCAGCAGCTTAAGCAGGTTCTACGAGCAGTACTTC.

On this clone: Additional DNA sequences in this sample encode the identical CDR3. The chain employs TRBV5-1 and TRBJ2-3; 12 bases are a match to TRBD2. The CDR3 consists of 16 residues. The V gene end was trimmed by 4 bases and the J gene end by 0 bases; junction bases not matched to a gene: 3. Germline V gives CDR1 SGHRS, CDR2 YFSETQ. This chain's CDR3 is CASSPGLAGSTDTQYF. The CDR3 region has the DNA TGCGCCAGCAGCCCTGGACTAGCGGGAAGCACAGATACGCAGTATTTT.

The J gene is TRBJ2-7, the V gene TRBV6-6; D not certain. Looked up from germline, CDR1 is MNHNY and CDR2 is SVGAGI (reference sequence). The germline V and J ends were trimmed by 5 bases and 0 bases, with 11 bases remaining between them. The CDR3 is 14 amino acids. The CDR3 DNA reads as TGTGCCAGCAGTGATTCCGGTAGCTCCTACGAGCAGTACTTC. Protein: CASSDSGSSYEQYF.

This rearrangement joins TRBV7-9 to TRBJ2-2; tentatively, D is TRBD1 (5 bases). The germline gives CDR1 SEHNR, CDR2 FQNEAQ (reference sequence). With 5 bases removed from V and 2 bases from J, the gap between germline ends came to 9 bases. CDR3 length equals 14 residues. CDR3 nucleotide sequence: TGTGCCAGCAGCCAGGGATCTAACACCGGGGAGCTGTTTTTT. Its translation: CASSQGSNTGELFF.

This clone was seen only a few times. The same CDR3 can be traced to other DNA sequences in this sample. This chain joins TRBV29-1 and TRBJ2-3, with D possibly TRBD2 on 6 matching bases. V was cut by 3 bases and J by 1 base, with 8 bases left in between. From germline, CDR1 is SQVTM and CDR2 ANQGSEA. The CDR3 totals 13 residues. CDR3 region: CSVDGGGTDTQYF. The CDR3 region has the DNA TGCAGCGTTGACGGCGGGGGCACAGATACGCAGTATTTT.

This chain joins TRBV6-5 and TRBJ2-7; D gene uncertain. V shed 6 bases and J shed 0 bases, with 9 bases lying between them. CDR1 and CDR2 (germline): MNHEY, SVGAGI. CDR3 size: 13 residues. The CDR3 DNA sequence: TGTGCCAGCAGCCCGACCGGCTCCTACGAGCAGTACTTC. Its protein product is CASSPTGSYEQYF.

Concerning this clone itself: One end of the junction is discordant with germline, which a read error may explain. The chain has TRBV5-8 and TRBJ2-7, with D tentatively TRBD1 (5 bases). Germline CDR1 reads SGHTS; CDR2 reads YDEGEE. The CDR3 contains 11 residues. This chain's CDR3 is CASSLGQGRAF. Here the CDR3 DNA reads TGTGCCAGCAGCTTGGGTCAGGGAAGGGCCTTC.

This clone was recorded only once. The chain joins TRBV14 to TRBJ2-5; D gene uncertain. Trimming cost V 2 bases and J 7 bases, with 8 bases left between them. Per germline, CDR1 SGHDN and CDR2 FVKESK. The CDR3 is 12 residues long. This chain's CDR3 is CASSQSSGTQYF. CDR3 in DNA: TGTGCCAGCAGCCAATCTTCAGGGACCCAGTACTTC.

The chain uses TRBV29-1 and TRBJ2-1; no reliable D call. Looked up from germline, CDR1 is SQVTM and CDR2 is ANQGSEA. The CDR3 is 14 amino acids. V lost 4 bases and J 0 bases, leaving 10 bases between the germline ends. CDR3 sequence: CSVVGQSSYNEQFF. As DNA, the CDR3 is TGCAGCGTTGTGGGCCAGAGCTCCTACAATGAGCAGTTCTTC.

This clone came up once. The chain joins TRBV5-1 to TRBJ2-5; D unclear. Germline CDR1 SGHRS, CDR2 YFSETQ. Trimming stripped 0 bases from V and 2 bases from J, with 5 bases between. CDR3 size: 13 residues. The CDR3 region has the DNA TGCGCCAGCAGCTTGGCCTTACAAGAGACCCAGTACTTC. As protein: CASSLALQETQYF.

The chain is built from TRBV7-2 and TRBJ2-1, with D perhaps matching TRBD2 (5 bases). CDR1 and CDR2 from the germline V gene are SGHTA and FQGNSA. The V end was cut by 3 bases, the J end by 7 bases, with 22 bases between. CDR3 length: 17 amino acids. The CDR3 sequence is CASSFRADHEGGNEQFF. The CDR3 bases are TGTGCCAGCAGCTTCCGGGCCGATCATGAGGGCGGGAATGAGCAGTTCTTC.

The chain combines TRBV28 with TRBJ2-7; the match to TRBD1 covers 9 bases. This CDR3 has 14 amino acids. Trimming removed 7 bases from V and 2 bases from J; junction bases left unmatched: 6. CDR1 and CDR2 from the germline V gene are MDHEN and SYDVKM. The CDR3 region has the DNA TGTGCCAGCAATCCGACAGGGGGACCCTACGAGCAGTACTTC. Protein sequence: CASNPTGGPYEQYF. Looking up the rest from reference TRBV28 and TRBJ2-7 gives the full variable domain: DVKVTQSSRYLVKRTGEKVFLECVQDMDHENMFWYRQDPGLGLRLIYFSYDVKMKEKGDIPEGYSVSREKKERFSLILESASTNQTSMYLCASNPTGGPYEQYFGPGTRLTVT.

V usage is TRBV4-2 and J usage is TRBJ2-7; 8 nucleotides agree with TRBD2. From germline, CDR1 is LGHNA and CDR2 YNFKEQ. The CDR3 loop spans 16 amino acids. V gave up 0 bases and J gave up 1 base; unmatched junction bases: 5. For the CDR3, the DNA is TGTGCCAGCAGCCAAGATATAAGCGGGGGATCCTACGAGCAGTACTTC. This encodes CASSQDISGGSYEQYF.

The chain couples TRBV29-1 to TRBJ2-7; D is unclear. The DNA end is a closer match to TRBJ2-5, so the J assignment may be wrong. Germline CDR1 SQVTM, CDR2 ANQGSEA. The length of the CDR3 is 13 residues. CDR3 loop: CSVAPGLVETQYF. The CDR3 DNA reads as TGCAGCGTGGCTCCGGGTCTTGTGGAGACCCAGTACTTC.

The chain combines TRBV29-1 with TRBJ2-3; D possibly corresponds to TRBD1 (6 bases). Between the trimmed V and J ends, which lost 4 bases and 0 bases, there was a span of 8 bases. The CDR3 extends over 13 amino acids. Germline loops: CDR1 SQVTM, CDR2 ANQGSEA. The CDR3 sequence is CSVVQGSTDTQYF. Written as DNA, the CDR3 is TGCAGCGTTGTTCAGGGGAGCACAGATACGCAGTATTTT.

CDR3: CASSQGGSGANVLTF. The CDR3 DNA reads TGTGCCAGCAGCCAAGGAGGCTCTGGGGCCAACGTCCTGACTTTC. The genes are TRBV9 and TRBJ2-6; D is perhaps TRBD2 (5 bases). The CDR3 totals 15 residues. V was shortened by 4 bases and J by 0 bases, with 8 bases between the two germline ends. The germline CDR1 and CDR2 sequences are SGDLS and YYNGEE.